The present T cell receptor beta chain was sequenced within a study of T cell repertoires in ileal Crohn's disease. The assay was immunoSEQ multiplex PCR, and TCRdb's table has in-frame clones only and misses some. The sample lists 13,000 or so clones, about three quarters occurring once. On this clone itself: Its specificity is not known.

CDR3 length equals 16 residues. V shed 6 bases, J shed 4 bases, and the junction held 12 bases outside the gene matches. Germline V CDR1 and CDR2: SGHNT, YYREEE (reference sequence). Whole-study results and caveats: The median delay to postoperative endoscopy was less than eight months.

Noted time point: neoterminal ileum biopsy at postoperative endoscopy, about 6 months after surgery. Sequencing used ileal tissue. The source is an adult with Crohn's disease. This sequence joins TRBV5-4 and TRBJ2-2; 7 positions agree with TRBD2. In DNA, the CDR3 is TGTGCCAGCACCCCCGGCGGGAGAGGTGGCACCGGGGAGCTGTTTTTT. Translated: CASTPGGRGGTGELFF.